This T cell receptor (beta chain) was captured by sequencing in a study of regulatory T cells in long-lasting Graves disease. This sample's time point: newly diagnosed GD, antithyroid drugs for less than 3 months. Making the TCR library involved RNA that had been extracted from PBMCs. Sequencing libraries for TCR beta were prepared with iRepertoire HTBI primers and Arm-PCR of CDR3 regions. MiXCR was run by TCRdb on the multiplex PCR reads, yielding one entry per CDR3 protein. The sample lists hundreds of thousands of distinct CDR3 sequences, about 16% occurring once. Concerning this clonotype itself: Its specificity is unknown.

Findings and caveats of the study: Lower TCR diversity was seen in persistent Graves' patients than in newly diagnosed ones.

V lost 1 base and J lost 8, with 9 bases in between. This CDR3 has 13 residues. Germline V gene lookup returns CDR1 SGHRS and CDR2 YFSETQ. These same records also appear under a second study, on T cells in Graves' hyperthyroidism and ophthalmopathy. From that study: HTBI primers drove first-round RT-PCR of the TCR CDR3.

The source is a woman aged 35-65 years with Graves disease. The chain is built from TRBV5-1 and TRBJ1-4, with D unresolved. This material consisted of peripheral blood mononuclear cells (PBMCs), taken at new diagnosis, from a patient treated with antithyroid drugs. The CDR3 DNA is TGCGCCAGCAGCTTGAATCAGGTGGAAAAACTGTTTTTT. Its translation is CASSLNQVEKLFF.